Following are 5 T cell receptor beta chains from one sample sequenced in a study of response to subunit inactivated influenza vaccine. TCRdb ran MiXCR on the RT-PCR reads and lists one entry per CDR3 protein. The sample carries 450,000 to 550,000 distinct CDR3 sequences, roughly 27% recorded once. Sequenced here: CD4+ T cells sorted from PBMCs, sampled 4 to 6 days after vaccination. Receptor source: a man aged 50-59 years who received an inactivated influenza vaccine.

The chain is built from TRBV20-1 and TRBJ2-3; possibly TRBD2 for D (6 bases). V lost 0 bases to trimming and J lost 3 bases, with 10 bases between them. From germline, CDR1 is DFQATT and CDR2 SNEGSKA (reference sequence). The CDR3 has 14 residues. CDR3 bases: TGCAGTGCTAGAGAGGTACGGGGGACAGATACGCAGTATTTT. It is translated as CSAREVRGTDTQYF.

The genes are TRBV18 and TRBJ1-5; weak D call: TRBD1 (6 bases). The CDR3 runs 15 residues. The V and J ends lost 3 bases and 3 bases respectively, with 12 bases between them. Germline V lookup: CDR1 KGHSH, CDR2 LQKENI. The CDR3 spells CASSPWTDPNQPQHF. The CDR3 DNA reads as TGTGCCAGCTCACCTTGGACAGACCCCAATCAGCCCCAGCATTTT.

This clonotype came up a few times. The gene calls are TRBV6-2 or TRBV6-3 and TRBJ2-7; D perhaps matches TRBD2 (6 bases). Per the germline V gene, CDR1 is MNHEY and CDR2 is SVGEGT. The CDR3 is made up of 14 amino acids. Between the trimmed V and J ends, which lost 5 bases and 0 bases, there was a span of 11 bases. The CDR3 protein is CASSVRGSSYEQYF. The CDR3 nucleotides read TGTGCCAGCAGTGTTCGGGGGAGCTCCTACGAGCAGTACTTC.

The chain combines TRBV12-3 or TRBV12-4 with TRBJ1-1, with a possible D match to TRBD1 (5 bases). Trimming removed 4 bases from V and 11 bases from J, with 14 bases in between. The CDR3 runs to 12 residues. The CDR3 nucleotides read TGTGCCAGCAGTTCCCCCGGCGGGGGGGCTTTCTTT. It specifies CASSSPGGGAFF.

Only a few counts were recorded for this clonotype. The J gene is TRBJ2-6, the V gene TRBV12-3 or TRBV12-4; 7 bases are a match to TRBD2. The CDR3 contains 17 residues. The J segment lost 0 bases and the V segment lost 0 bases, leaving 2 bases of the junction unmatched. CDR3 DNA sequence: TGTGCCAGCAGTTTAGCGGGAGGGAGCTCTGGGGCCAACGTCCTGACTTTC. Translating gives CASSLAGGSSGANVLTF.